In its sample, the clone carrying this TCR beta chain was seen many times. This sample stems from a study of CD8+ T cells in alopecia areata. Extracted from the samples, RNA was reverse transcribed into cDNA to serve as the sequencing template. Repertoires were generated with immunoSEQ multiplex PCR, while TCRdb's copy carries only in-frame clones and drops some. The sample has roughly 200,000 clones, 50% to 70% seen once; the top ten hold about 1.5%. This receptor was taken from a human donor with alopecia areata. The specimen comprised CD4+ T cells sorted from blood, sampled at week 0.

The CDR3 nucleotides read TGTGCCAGCAGTGAAGCAATCCAGCGCGCGTTCTTC. It encodes CASSEAIQRAFF. V gene TRBV2 combines with J gene TRBJ2-1; D remains ambiguous. The CDR3 consists of 12 residues. Germline V gene sequence: CDR1 SNHLY, CDR2 FYNNEI. The V end was cut by 0 bases, the J end by 15 bases, with 12 bases between.